The entry below describes one T cell receptor (beta chain). Antigen: not known. Produced via immunoSEQ multiplex PCR; TCRdb's table is partial and in-frame only. The sample has millions of clones; 95% are singletons. The record originates from a study of shared clonotypes between healthy human individuals. General study results and limits: Shared across several donors were roughly 4.7% of the naive CD4 clonotypes.

CDR3 length: 15 residues. The V gene's germline CDR1 is SGHRS and CDR2 YFSETQ. After removal of 4 bases from V and 8 bases from J, the junction contained 7 bases not matched to a gene. The sequence came from a man aged 18 to 30 in good health. V and J are TRBV5-1 and TRBJ1-6, with 9 positions matching TRBD1. Input material: naive CD4+ T cells sorted from blood. Subset denoted: CD45RA+ positively selected. In DNA, the CDR3 is TGCGCCAGCAGCACAAACAGGGGGCAGGATTCACCCCTCCACTTT. Its translation: CASSTNRGQDSPLHF.